This T cell receptor (beta chain) was sequenced for a study of cytomegalovirus exposure and HLA in healthy donors. Per the germline V gene, CDR1 is SGHTS and CDR2 is YDEGEE. The CDR3 has 15 residues. Germline trimming cut 4 bases from V and 7 bases from J; bases unmatched to any gene: 9. 13 Jbeta primers and 60 Vbeta primers were used for the PCR. This table comes from immunoSEQ multiplex PCR, and its TCRdb copy is limited to in-frame clones, with some not included. The profile shows 87,000 or so clones, about 76% of them singletons. The material sequenced was PBMCs. The genes are TRBV5-8 and TRBJ1-5; TRBD1 aligns across 9 bases. This receptor was identified in a woman aged 40-49 years in good health and CMV-seronegative. CDR3 DNA: TGTGCCAGCAGCGCTACAGGGGGCGAACGGCAGCCCCAGCATTTT. Translated, it gives CASSATGGERQPQHF.